One and the same sample provided the 4 T cell receptor beta chains below, sequenced in a study of control samples from healthy donors and cancer patients (dated by TCRdb to about 2020). Library preparation used the immunoSEQ multiplex PCR assay. TCRdb mirrors the immuneACCESS table, restricted to in-frame sequences. Some clones are absent from its copies; in checked studies, under half trace to an unresolved V gene, and the reason for the others is unknown. The sample profile shows fewer than 40,000 clones; over 85% of them were found once. More than 1.5% of the sample is taken by the ten largest. Specimen: PBMCs. The receptor source for this set is a man aged 40-50 years with colorectal cancer.

The gene calls are TRBV7-2 and TRBJ2-7; 7 nucleotides align to TRBD1. The CDR3 consists of 14 residues. Trimming removed 1 base from V and 12 bases from J; junction bases left unmatched: 12. Germline values: CDR1 SGHTA, CDR2 FQGNSA. The CDR3 here is CASSLGAGTAYPYF. CDR3 DNA: TGTGCCAGCAGCTTAGGGGCCGGGACAGCTTATCCGTACTTC.

This sequence joins TRBV6-1 and TRBJ1-2, with D maybe TRBD1 (6 bases). Germline-derived CDR1 and CDR2 are MNHNS and SASEGT. This CDR3 spans 13 amino acids. Trimming cost V 2 bases and J 6 bases, with 10 bases left between them. This CDR3 reads CASSETGSHGYTF. In nucleotides, the CDR3 is TGTGCCAGCAGTGAAACAGGGTCCCATGGCTACACCTTC.

This chain uses TRBV3-1 (or the pseudogene TRBV3-2) with TRBJ2-7, with 9 bases that match TRBD2. The CDR3 spans 16 residues. Looked up from germline, CDR1 is LGHDT and CDR2 is YNNKEL (reference sequence). J gave up 5 bases and V 3 bases, and 11 bases lay outside the gene matches. Here the CDR3 DNA reads TGTGCCAGCAGCCAGGGCGGGAGGGGCTTAGAGGACGAGCAGTACTTC. Its protein is CASSQGGRGLEDEQYF.

The V and J genes are TRBV9 and TRBJ2-2; D is tentatively TRBD1 or TRBD2 (6 bases each). In germline, CDR1 is SGDLS, CDR2 YYNGEE. CDR3 length equals 17 residues. V was pared by 4 bases and J by 6 bases, with 22 bases between. The CDR3 DNA reads TGTGCCAGCAGCCTCCGGATGGGGGGCCTGTCGCCCGGGGAGCTGTTTTTT. As protein: CASSLRMGGLSPGELFF.